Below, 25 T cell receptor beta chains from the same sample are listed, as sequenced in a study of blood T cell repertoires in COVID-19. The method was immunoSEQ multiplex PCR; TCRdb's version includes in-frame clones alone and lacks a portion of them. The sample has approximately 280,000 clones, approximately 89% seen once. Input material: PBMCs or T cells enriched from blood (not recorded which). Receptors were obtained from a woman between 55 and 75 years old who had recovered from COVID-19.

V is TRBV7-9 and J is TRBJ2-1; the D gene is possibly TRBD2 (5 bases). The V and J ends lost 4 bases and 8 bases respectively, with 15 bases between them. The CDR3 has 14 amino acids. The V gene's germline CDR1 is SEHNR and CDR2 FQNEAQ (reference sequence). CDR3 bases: TGTGCCAGCAGCTCGGGGTACGTCGTCGATGAGCAGTTCTTC. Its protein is CASSSGYVVDEQFF.

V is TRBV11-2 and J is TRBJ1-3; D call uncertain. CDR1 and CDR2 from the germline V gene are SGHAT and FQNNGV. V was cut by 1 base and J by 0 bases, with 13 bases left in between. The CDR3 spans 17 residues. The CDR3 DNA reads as TGTGCCAGCAGCTTAGGGTTTTCCCACTACTCTGGAAACACCATATATTTT. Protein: CASSLGFSHYSGNTIYF.

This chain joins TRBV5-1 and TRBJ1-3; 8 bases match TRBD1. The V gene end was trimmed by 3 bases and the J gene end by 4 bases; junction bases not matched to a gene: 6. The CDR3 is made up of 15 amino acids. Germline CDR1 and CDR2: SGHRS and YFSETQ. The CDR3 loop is CASSYDRGVGNTIYF. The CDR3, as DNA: TGCGCCAGCAGCTACGACAGGGGAGTCGGAAACACCATATATTTT. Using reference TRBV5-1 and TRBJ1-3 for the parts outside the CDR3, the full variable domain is KAGVTQTPRYLIKTRGQQVTLSCSPISGHRSVSWYQQTPGQGLQFLFEYFSETQRNKGNFPGRFSGRQFSNSRSEMNVSTLELGDSALYLCASSYDRGVGNTIYFGEGSWLTVV.

CDR3 protein: CASSGQRISPLHF. The CDR3 bases are TGTGCCAGCAGCGGACAGAGGATTTCACCCCTCCACTTT. This chain connects TRBV28 to TRBJ1-6; a possible D gene is TRBD1 (6 bases). Germline lookup yields CDR1 MDHEN and CDR2 SYDVKM. V dropped 6 bases and J dropped 9 bases, with 12 bases sitting between them. The CDR3 sequence is 13 residues long.

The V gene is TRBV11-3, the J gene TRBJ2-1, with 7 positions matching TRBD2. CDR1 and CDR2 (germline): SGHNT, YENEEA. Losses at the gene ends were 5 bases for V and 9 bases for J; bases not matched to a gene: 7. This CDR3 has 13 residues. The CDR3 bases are TGTGCCAGCAGCCGAGCCAGACTAGCTGAGCAGTTCTTC. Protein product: CASSRARLAEQFF.

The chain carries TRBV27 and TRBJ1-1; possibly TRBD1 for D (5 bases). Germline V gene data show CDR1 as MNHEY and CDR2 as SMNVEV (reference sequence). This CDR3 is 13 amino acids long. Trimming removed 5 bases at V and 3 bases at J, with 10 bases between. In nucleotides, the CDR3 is TGTGCCAGCAGTACCCGACAGTACACTGAAGCTTTCTTT. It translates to CASSTRQYTEAFF.

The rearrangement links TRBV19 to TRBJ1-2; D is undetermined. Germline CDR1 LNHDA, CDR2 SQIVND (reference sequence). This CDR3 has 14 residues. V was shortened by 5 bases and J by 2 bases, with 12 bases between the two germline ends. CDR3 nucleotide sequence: TGTGCCAGTAGTGACCTGGGCGGGAACTATGGCTACACCTTC. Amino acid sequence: CASSDLGGNYGYTF.

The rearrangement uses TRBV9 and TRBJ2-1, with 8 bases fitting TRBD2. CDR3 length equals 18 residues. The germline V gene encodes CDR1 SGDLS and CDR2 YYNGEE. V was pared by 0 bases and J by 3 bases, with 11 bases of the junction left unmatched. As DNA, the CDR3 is TGTGCCAGCAGCGTAGATACGGGGGGGCCTTTTTACTACAATGAGCAGTTCTTC. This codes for CASSVDTGGPFYYNEQFF.

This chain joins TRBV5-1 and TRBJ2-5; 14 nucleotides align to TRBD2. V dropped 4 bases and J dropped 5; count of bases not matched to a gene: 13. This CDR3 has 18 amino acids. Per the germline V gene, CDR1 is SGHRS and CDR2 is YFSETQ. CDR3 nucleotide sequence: TGCGCCAGCAGCCCGGGACTAGCGGGAGAGGGGGTAGGTGAGACCCAGTACTTC. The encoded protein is CASSPGLAGEGVGETQYF.

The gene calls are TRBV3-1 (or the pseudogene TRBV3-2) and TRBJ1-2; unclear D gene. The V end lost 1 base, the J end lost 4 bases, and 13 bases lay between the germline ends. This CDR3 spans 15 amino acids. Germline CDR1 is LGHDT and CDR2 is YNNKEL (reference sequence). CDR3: CASSQGFFQVYGYTF. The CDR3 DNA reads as TGTGCCAGCAGCCAAGGTTTTTTTCAGGTCTATGGCTACACCTTC.

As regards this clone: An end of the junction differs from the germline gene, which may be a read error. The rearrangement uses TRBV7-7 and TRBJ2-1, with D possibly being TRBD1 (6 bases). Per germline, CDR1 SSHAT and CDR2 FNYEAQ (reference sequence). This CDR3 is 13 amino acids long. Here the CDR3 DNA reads TGTGCTAGCAGCACGGACAGCTCCAATGAGCAGTTCTTC. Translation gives CASSTDSSNEQFF.

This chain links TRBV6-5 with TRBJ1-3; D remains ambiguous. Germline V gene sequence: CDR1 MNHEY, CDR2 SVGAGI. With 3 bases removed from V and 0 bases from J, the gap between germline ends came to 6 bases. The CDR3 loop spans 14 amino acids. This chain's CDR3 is CASSYGSSGNTIYF. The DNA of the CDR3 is TGTGCCAGCAGTTATGGGAGCTCTGGAAACACCATATATTTT.

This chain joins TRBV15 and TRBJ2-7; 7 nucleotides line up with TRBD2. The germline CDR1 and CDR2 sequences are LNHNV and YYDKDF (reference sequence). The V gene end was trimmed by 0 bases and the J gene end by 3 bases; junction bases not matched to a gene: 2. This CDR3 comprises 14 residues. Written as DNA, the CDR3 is TGTGCCACCAGCAGAGAGTCGGGGGGCTACGAGCAGTACTTC. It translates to CATSRESGGYEQYF.

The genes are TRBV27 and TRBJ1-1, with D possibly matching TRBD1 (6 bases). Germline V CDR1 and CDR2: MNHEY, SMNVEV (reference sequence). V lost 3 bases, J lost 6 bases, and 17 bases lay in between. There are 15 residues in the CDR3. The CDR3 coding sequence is TGTGCCAGCAGTTTGCCACCTGACAGGTTACCTGAAGCTTTCTTT. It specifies CASSLPPDRLPEAFF.

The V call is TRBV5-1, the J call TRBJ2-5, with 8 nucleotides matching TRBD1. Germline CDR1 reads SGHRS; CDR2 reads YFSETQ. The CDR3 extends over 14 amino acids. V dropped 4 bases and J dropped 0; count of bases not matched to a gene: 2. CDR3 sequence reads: CASSPGQDQETQYF. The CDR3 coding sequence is TGCGCCAGCAGCCCGGGACAGGACCAAGAGACCCAGTACTTC.

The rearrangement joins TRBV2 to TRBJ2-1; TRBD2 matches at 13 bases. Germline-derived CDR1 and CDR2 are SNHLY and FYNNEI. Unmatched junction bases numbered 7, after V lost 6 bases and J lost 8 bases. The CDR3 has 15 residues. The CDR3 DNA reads TGTGCCAGCAGGGGGACTAGCGGGAAGGTATATGAGCAGTTCTTC. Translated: CASRGTSGKVYEQFF.

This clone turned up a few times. The CDR3 sequence: CASSLTLGQGYGYTF. CDR3 nucleotides: TGTGCCAGCAGCTTAACCCTCGGACAGGGCTATGGCTACACCTTC. The chain combines TRBV11-2 with TRBJ1-2, with 8 positions matching TRBD1. CDR1 and CDR2 (germline): SGHAT, FQNNGV. CDR3 length: 15 residues. V lost 2 bases, J lost 4 bases, and 6 bases stayed unmatched.

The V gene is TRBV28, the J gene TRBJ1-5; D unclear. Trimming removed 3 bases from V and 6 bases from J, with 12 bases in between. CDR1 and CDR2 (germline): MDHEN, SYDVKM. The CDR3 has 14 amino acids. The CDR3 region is CASSLRQIVQPQHF. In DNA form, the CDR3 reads TGTGCCAGCAGTTTGAGGCAGATAGTTCAGCCCCAGCATTTT.

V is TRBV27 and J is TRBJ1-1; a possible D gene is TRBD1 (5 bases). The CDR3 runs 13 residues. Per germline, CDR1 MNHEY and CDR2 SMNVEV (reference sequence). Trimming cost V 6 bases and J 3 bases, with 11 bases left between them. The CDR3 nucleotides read TGTGCCAGCAGCCGGGAGGGGCACACTGAAGCTTTCTTT. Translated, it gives CASSREGHTEAFF.

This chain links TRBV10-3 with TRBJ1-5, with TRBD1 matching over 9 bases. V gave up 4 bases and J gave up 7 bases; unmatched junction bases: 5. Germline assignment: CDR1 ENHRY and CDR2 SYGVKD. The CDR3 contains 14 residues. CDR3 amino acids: CAISGGQGEQPQHF. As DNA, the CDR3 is TGTGCCATCAGTGGGGGACAGGGAGAACAGCCCCAGCATTTT.

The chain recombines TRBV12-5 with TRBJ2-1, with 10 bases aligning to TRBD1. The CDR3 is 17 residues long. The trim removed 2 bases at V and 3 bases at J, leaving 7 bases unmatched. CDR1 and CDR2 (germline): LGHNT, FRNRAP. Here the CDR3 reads CASGLYPGTGVYNEQFF. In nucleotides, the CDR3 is TGTGCTAGTGGTTTGTACCCCGGGACAGGGGTCTACAATGAGCAGTTCTTC. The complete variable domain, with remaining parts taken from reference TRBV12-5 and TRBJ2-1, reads DARVTQTPRHKVTEMGQEVTMRCQPILGHNTVFWYRQTMMQGLELLAYFRNRAPLDDSGMPKDRFSAEMPDATLATLKIQPSEPRDSAVYFCASGLYPGTGVYNEQFFGPGTRLTVL.

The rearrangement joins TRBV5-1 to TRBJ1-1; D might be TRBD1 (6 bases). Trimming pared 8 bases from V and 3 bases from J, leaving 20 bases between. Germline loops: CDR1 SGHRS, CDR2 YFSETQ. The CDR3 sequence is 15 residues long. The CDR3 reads CASSITGIVDTEAFF. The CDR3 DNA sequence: TGCGCCAGTAGTATTACAGGGATAGTGGACACTGAAGCTTTCTTT.

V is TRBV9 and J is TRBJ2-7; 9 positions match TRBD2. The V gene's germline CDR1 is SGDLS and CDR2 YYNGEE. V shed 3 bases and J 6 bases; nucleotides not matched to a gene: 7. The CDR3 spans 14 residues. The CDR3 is CASSAQRGEGEQYF. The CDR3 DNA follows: TGTGCCAGCAGCGCCCAGCGGGGGGAGGGCGAGCAGTACTTC.

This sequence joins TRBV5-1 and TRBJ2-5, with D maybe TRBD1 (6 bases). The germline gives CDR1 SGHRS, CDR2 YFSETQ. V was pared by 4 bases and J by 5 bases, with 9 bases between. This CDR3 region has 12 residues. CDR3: CASSTRGETQYF. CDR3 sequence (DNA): TGCGCCAGCAGCACGAGGGGGGAGACCCAGTACTTC.

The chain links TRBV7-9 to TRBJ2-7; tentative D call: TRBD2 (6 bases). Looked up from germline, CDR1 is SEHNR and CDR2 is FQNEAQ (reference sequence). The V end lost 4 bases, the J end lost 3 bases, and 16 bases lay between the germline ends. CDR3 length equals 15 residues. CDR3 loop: CASSSAGTFSYEQYF. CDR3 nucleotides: TGTGCCAGCAGCTCAGCCGGGACTTTCAGCTACGAGCAGTACTTC.